The T cell receptor beta chain under discussion was sequenced for a study of blood T cells in healthy people across ages. Next came a second PCR, run for about 7 to 12 cycles, which used a sample-barcoded 5' primer along with a J-beta primer mix. TCRdb independently ran MiXCR on the 5' RACE reads; one entry per CDR3 protein. This repertoire shows under 750,000 distinct CDR3 sequences, roughly 43% found once; its top ten account for around 23%. This clonotype was recorded a few times. Germline CDR1 is SGHTA and CDR2 is FQGNSA. The CDR3 runs to 19 residues. The V segment lost 2 bases and the J segment 3 bases; nucleotides outside the gene matches: 19.

The chain carries TRBV7-2 and TRBJ2-7, with TRBD1 matching 7 bases. The clonotype was recovered from an elderly man in good health. The sample comprised blood. For the CDR3, the DNA is TGTGCCAGCAGCTTATTGGCCGGGACAGTCCCAATTCCGGTCTACGAGCAGTACTTC. As protein: CASSLLAGTVPIPVYEQYF.